A selection of T cell receptor beta chains follows, all from one sample in a study of beta chain features in type 1 diabetes. Using immunoSEQ multiplex PCR, the repertoire was profiled, and TCRdb retains in-frame clones only, with some absent. Here the sample spans 600,000 to 700,000 clones, approximately 13% being singletons. Input material: naive CD4+ T cells from blood. These receptors all stem from a man aged 25-45 years with type 1 diabetes. Both conserved end residues are part of each CDR3. The order of the fields is V gene, J gene, clone size, CDR3 protein. Clone size is given for some rows only: seen once, a few or many times, or a class if the clone is expanded.

V gene: TRBV5-1
J gene: TRBJ2-1
clone size: few
CDR3 protein: CASSLAWETYNEQFF

V gene: TRBV10-3
J gene: TRBJ2-1
clone size: NA
CDR3 protein: CAISVRGSDTYNEQFF

V gene: TRBV9
J gene: TRBJ1-6
clone size: NA
CDR3 protein: CASSSTDSYNSPLHF

V gene: TRBV5-1
J gene: TRBJ2-3
clone size: NA
CDR3 protein: CASGQGARVTDTQYF

V gene: TRBV11-3
J gene: TRBJ2-7
clone size: few
CDR3 protein: CASSLISGAEQYF

V gene: TRBV7-9
J gene: TRBJ1-6
clone size: few
CDR3 protein: CASSSGTENNSPLHF

V gene: TRBV5-1
J gene: TRBJ2-3
clone size: few
CDR3 protein: CASSSLLMGPSTDTQYF

V gene: TRBV30
J gene: TRBJ1-2
clone size: NA
CDR3 protein: CAWSLTEDGYTF

V gene: TRBV11-2
J gene: TRBJ1-2
clone size: NA
CDR3 protein: CASSGYRDSYGYTF

V gene: TRBV5-4
J gene: TRBJ2-3
clone size: NA
CDR3 protein: CASSPPLAGGTDTQYF

V gene: TRBV27
J gene: TRBJ1-4
clone size: few
CDR3 protein: CASSLQGSEKLFF

V gene: TRBV7-9
J gene: TRBJ2-7
clone size: NA
CDR3 protein: CASSQESEQYF

V gene: TRBV7-9
J gene: TRBJ2-2
clone size: NA
CDR3 protein: CASSLGFENTGELFF

V gene: TRBV29-1
J gene: TRBJ2-3
clone size: few
CDR3 protein: CSVELGAGDTQYF

V gene: TRBV5-4
J gene: TRBJ2-5
clone size: few
CDR3 protein: CASSAQESKETQYF

V gene: TRBV5-1
J gene: TRBJ2-7
clone size: NA
CDR3 protein: CASSLEGEVHYEQYF

V gene: TRBV4-3
J gene: TRBJ1-2
clone size: NA
CDR3 protein: CASSIRTGTSSGYTF

V gene: TRBV27
J gene: TRBJ1-2
clone size: NA
CDR3 protein: CASSLSPAGTRNGYTF

V gene: TRBV28
J gene: TRBJ2-3
clone size: few
CDR3 protein: CASSSPGGTDTQYF

V gene: TRBV30
J gene: TRBJ1-6
clone size: few
CDR3 protein: CAWSVFTGGNSPLHF

V gene: TRBV15
J gene: TRBJ2-1
clone size: few
CDR3 protein: CATSRRQGAHEQFF

V gene: TRBV25-1
J gene: TRBJ2-1
clone size: NA
CDR3 protein: CASSEPASGGVYNEQFF

V gene: TRBV7-2
J gene: TRBJ2-1
clone size: NA
CDR3 protein: CASSFGTTNEQFF

V gene: TRBV6-6
J gene: TRBJ1-2
clone size: NA
CDR3 protein: CASSSGNYGYTF

V gene: TRBV7-6
J gene: TRBJ2-3
clone size: NA
CDR3 protein: CASSLRLAAADTQYF

V gene: TRBV5-4
J gene: TRBJ2-3
clone size: NA
CDR3 protein: CASSLRPLAGSTDTQYF

V gene: TRBV2
J gene: TRBJ2-3
clone size: NA
CDR3 protein: CASSRSGGAPDTQYF

V gene: TRBV10-3
J gene: TRBJ1-2
clone size: few
CDR3 protein: CAAGAGERGYTF

V gene: TRBV11-3
J gene: TRBJ2-7
clone size: NA
CDR3 protein: CASSLGPAYEQYF

V gene: TRBV9
J gene: TRBJ2-5
clone size: few
CDR3 protein: CASSVGLAAQETQYF

V gene: TRBV6-5
J gene: TRBJ1-6
clone size: NA
CDR3 protein: CASSYLGQNNSPLHF

V gene: TRBV19
J gene: TRBJ2-3
clone size: NA
CDR3 protein: CASSPGGTDTQYF

V gene: TRBV11-3
J gene: TRBJ1-2
clone size: NA
CDR3 protein: CASSLASNYGYTF

V gene: TRBV10-3
J gene: TRBJ1-6
clone size: NA
CDR3 protein: CAISESQGGNSPLHF

V gene: TRBV7-8
J gene: TRBJ1-2
clone size: few
CDR3 protein: CASSLTLNYGYTF

V gene: TRBV7-7
J gene: TRBJ2-2
clone size: few
CDR3 protein: CASSTENTGELFF

V gene: TRBV2
J gene: TRBJ1-2
clone size: NA
CDR3 protein: CASSRTGNYGYTF

V gene: TRBV27
J gene: TRBJ2-1
clone size: few
CDR3 protein: CASRLTGSSYNEQFF

V gene: TRBV7-2
J gene: TRBJ2-3
clone size: NA
CDR3 protein: CASSLVTGATWDTQYF

V gene: TRBV5-1
J gene: TRBJ1-2
clone size: NA
CDR3 protein: CASSFDTGTFYGYTF

V gene: TRBV6-5
J gene: TRBJ1-1
clone size: once
CDR3 protein: CASSYNGQPNTEAFF

V gene: TRBV29-1
J gene: TRBJ2-5
clone size: few
CDR3 protein: CSVAPGGAETQYF

V gene: TRBV27
J gene: TRBJ1-5
clone size: few
CDR3 protein: CASSFYGIQPQHF

V gene: TRBV7-9
J gene: TRBJ2-7
clone size: few
CDR3 protein: CASSPAGGPDYEQYF

V gene: TRBV5-1
J gene: TRBJ1-1
clone size: NA
CDR3 protein: CASSLAGTDEAFF